What follows are 8 T cell receptor beta chains derived from one specimen sequenced in a study of T-cell reconstitution after alpha-beta-depleted transplantation in children (dated by TCRdb to about 2016). The library was built by means of PCR. Reads for this sample came from an Illumina HiSeq 2500. TCR library preparation used molecular barcoding, with unique molecular identifiers applied to normalize quantification of the TCRbeta repertoire. The public reads were reprocessed in TCRdb via fastp at Q25 and MiXCR, keeping in-frame beta chains. Duplicate CDR3 protein sequences are folded into a single record with the most common DNA and genes. For this sample the table gives over 200,000 distinct CDR3 sequences, of which roughly 9.1% were detected only once. The ten largest clonotypes hold roughly 36% of the sample. The sample's treatment or condition, from its label and the paper: allogeneic hematopoietic cell transplantation with graft depleted of TCRalphabeta T cells and CD19 B cells.

The input for sequencing was PBMCs, mostly from graft donor cells, taken 360 days after TCRalphabeta/CD19-depleted stem cell transplant. The receptors here all came from a male patient between 2 and 9 years old who had a stem cell transplant for acute myeloid leukemia, so the T cells may come from the graft donor.

This clonotype showed up many times. V gene TRBV12-3 or TRBV12-4 combines with J gene TRBJ2-3; maybe TRBD2 (6 bases). Trimming took off 3 bases at V and 0 bases at J, with 7 bases between the two ends. The CDR3 totals 14 residues. In DNA, the CDR3 is TGTGCCAGCAGTTTTAGCGGAAGCACAGATACGCAGTATTTT. This sequence encodes CASSFSGSTDTQYF.

This sequence joins TRBV5-1 and TRBJ2-2; 9 bases are a match to TRBD1. Germline CDR1 is SGHRS and CDR2 is YFSETQ. V gave up 4 bases and J gave up 7 bases; unmatched junction bases: 14. The CDR3 totals 17 residues. The CDR3 nucleotides read TGCGCCAGCAGCCCCTATCCGGGACAGGGCAAAGGCGGGGAGCTGTTTTTT. It yields the protein CASSPYPGQGKGGELFF.

This clonotype was recorded a few times. CDR3 sequence (DNA): TGTGCCAGCTCACCACTAGGACGGACCTACGAGCAGTACTTC. This encodes CASSPLGRTYEQYF. This rearrangement joins TRBV18 to TRBJ2-7; D not resolved. This CDR3 has 14 residues. Germline CDR1 reads KGHSH; CDR2 reads LQKENI. Trimming shortened V by 1 base and J by 2 bases, and 9 bases separated the two germline ends.

The J gene is TRBJ2-2, the V gene TRBV5-1; 8 positions agree with TRBD2. Germline CDR1 reads SGHRS; CDR2 reads YFSETQ. The CDR3 spans 16 residues. Trimming at V came to 2 bases and at J to 3 bases, leaving 6 bases not matched to a gene. CDR3: CASSFFRGGDTGELFF. For the CDR3, the DNA is TGCGCCAGCAGCTTCTTTCGGGGGGGCGACACCGGGGAGCTGTTTTTT.

The chain couples TRBV12-5 to TRBJ1-1; tentative D call: TRBD1 (5 bases). From germline, CDR1 is LGHNT and CDR2 FRNRAP. This CDR3 spans 15 amino acids. Trimming removed 3 bases at V and 10 bases at J, with 21 bases between. CDR3: CASGLLGLLEYGAFF. CDR3 sequence (DNA): TGTGCTAGTGGTTTATTGGGACTCCTAGAATATGGAGCTTTCTTT.

The chain recombines TRBV5-1 with TRBJ1-5, with D perhaps TRBD1 (5 bases). Between the trimmed V and J ends, which lost 0 bases and 4 bases, there was a span of 11 bases. CDR1 is SGHRS, CDR2 YFSETQ, per germline. The CDR3 consists of 15 residues. The CDR3 DNA is TGCGCCAGCAGCTTGGAGCCGGGACCGAATCAGCCCCAGCATTTT. Translation gives CASSLEPGPNQPQHF.

V and J are TRBV20-1 and TRBJ2-7; 8 positions agree with TRBD2. CDR3 length: 15 residues. Germline V lookup: CDR1 DFQATT, CDR2 SNEGSKA (reference sequence). With V trimmed by 6 bases and J by 2 bases, 12 bases remained unmatched. The CDR3, as DNA: TGCAGTGCCCCACCCCGCGGGGGGAAGCCCTACGAGCAGTACTTC. This sequence encodes CSAPPRGGKPYEQYF.

The V and J genes are TRBV29-1 and TRBJ1-4; TRBD1 matches 7 bases. Losses at the gene ends were 6 bases for V and 4 bases for J; bases not matched to a gene: 5. The CDR3 totals 13 residues. CDR1 and CDR2 (germline): SQVTM, ANQGSEA. CDR3 region: CSVRTGRNEKLFF. CDR3 bases: TGCAGCGTCCGGACAGGCCGTAATGAAAAACTGTTTTTT.